What follows are 6 T cell receptor beta chains derived from one specimen sequenced in a study of OX40 agonist ivuxolimab in advanced cancers. Some clones are missing from TCRdb's copy, which holds only in-frame ones; the method was immunoSEQ multiplex PCR. The top ten clones hold 25% to 40% of a sample with about 48,000 clones, roughly 91% of them seen once. Sequenced here: CD4+ or CD8+ T cells sorted from blood, sampled in a trial of the OX40 agonist ivuxolimab. These receptors came from an adult with an advanced solid tumor such as melanoma, head and neck, liver or kidney cancer.

The V and J genes are TRBV6-5 and TRBJ1-3; D ambiguous. Per the germline V gene, CDR1 is MNHEY and CDR2 is SVGAGI. This CDR3 is built from 14 residues. Trimming pared 0 bases from V and 1 base from J, leaving 4 bases between. This CDR3 is CASSYSPSGNTIYF. In nucleotides, the CDR3 is TGTGCCAGCAGTTACTCGCCTTCTGGAAACACCATATATTTT.

This chain links TRBV28 with TRBJ2-1, with 10 bases aligning to TRBD1. The CDR3 is 17 amino acids. Germline assignment: CDR1 MDHEN and CDR2 SYDVKM. After removal of 3 bases from V and 7 bases from J, the junction contained 12 bases not matched to a gene. DNA for the CDR3: TGTGCCAGCAGTTTTTCGGTAGCCGGGACAGGGGTAAATGAGCAGTTCTTC. Protein: CASSFSVAGTGVNEQFF.

J is TRBJ2-1 and V is TRBV15, with TRBD1 matching 10 bases. The CDR3 consists of 15 residues. Trimming at V came to 4 bases and at J to 8 bases, leaving 8 bases not matched to a gene. Germline V gene data show CDR1 as LNHNV and CDR2 as YYDKDF (reference sequence). CDR3 nucleotides: TGTGCCACCAGCAAAGTCGGGACAGGGGCCCATGAGCAGTTCTTC. Residues: CATSKVGTGAHEQFF.

J is TRBJ1-2 and V is TRBV7-9; D call uncertain. Trimming cost V 3 bases and J 4 bases, with 12 bases left between them. The CDR3 extends over 14 amino acids. CDR1 is SEHNR, CDR2 FQNEAQ, per germline (reference sequence). The CDR3 is CASSFQGSFYGYTF. The CDR3 nucleotides are TGTGCCAGCAGCTTCCAAGGCTCCTTCTATGGCTACACCTTC.

The rearrangement uses TRBV6-5 and TRBJ2-1; D is possibly TRBD2 (7 bases). Germline V CDR1 and CDR2: MNHEY, SVGAGI. The V end was cut by 5 bases, the J end by 3 bases, with 14 bases between. The CDR3 sequence is 15 residues long. The CDR3 is CASSIRGGGYNEQFF. In DNA form, the CDR3 reads TGTGCCAGCAGTATCAGGGGCGGGGGCTACAATGAGCAGTTCTTC.

The CDR3 loop reads CASVGASGANVLTF. The CDR3 coding sequence is TGTGCCAGCGTGGGGGCCTCTGGGGCCAACGTCCTGACTTTC. The chain joins TRBV7-9 to TRBJ2-6, with TRBD1 as a possible D gene (6 bases). The CDR3 runs to 14 residues. Trimming shortened V by 8 bases and J by 0 bases, and 8 bases separated the two germline ends. Germline V gene data show CDR1 as SEHNR and CDR2 as FQNEAQ (reference sequence).